This record covers a single TCR beta chain. This clonotype showed up many times. It lacks a known antigen. Base qualities are not provided; no much larger clone lies one nucleotide away. The sample is drawn from a study of T cell repertoires in cytomegalovirus infection (dated by TCRdb to about 2019). Background for the entire study: Recently identified HLA-C-restricted CMV epitopes, whose presentation resists viral immunomodulation, were targeted by peptide stimulations together with well-studied HLA-B-restricted epitopes. Donor HLA type was relevant to the analysis, as public TCR beta signatures indicated carriage of CMV infection together with the matching HLA type.

The reads were generated on an Illumina HiSeq 1500. TCRdb's own reprocessing of the public reads used fastp at Q25 and MiXCR and kept productive beta chains. Each CDR3 protein gets just one entry, which takes the most common genes and DNA from the rows behind it. The sample table contains about 220,000 distinct CDR3 sequences; only one count was recorded for around 40% of them. The ten largest clones capture more than 50% of the sample. Interpreted using the paper, the treatment or condition label stands for: in vitro stimulation with specific CMV peptide epitopes to enrich CMV-specific T cells. The research as a whole found: The ex vivo response was dominated by HLA-C-restricted CMV-specific TCR beta clonotypes, which also provided the single most frequent clonotype in two of eight donors. Cumulative frequency of public TCR beta family members discriminated carriers of CMV infection plus the relevant HLA type in this cohort and an independent approximately 400-donor cohort.

The germline V gene provides CDR1 SGHVS and CDR2 FQNEAQ. Unmatched junction bases come to 11, with V trimmed by 5 bases and J by 5 bases. From its cysteine to its phenylalanine, the CDR3 spans 17 amino acids. Just the 51-base CDR3 DNA is kept, in frame starting at base 1. Sequencing was performed on CD8+ T cells from cultured PBMCs, taken from culture after CMV antigen stimulation. The chain employs TRBV7-8 and TRBJ2-3, with TRBD2 matching 12 junction bases. The sequence was obtained from a human donor in good health (CMV status not recorded). Some clones in this sample may be carry-over from other donors' samples. The CDR3 protein: CASSPRLAGDQGDTQYF. The DNA sequence is as follows: TGTGCCAGCAGCCCTCGACTAGCGGGAGACCAGGGAGATACGCAGTATTTT.